What follows describes a single T cell receptor beta chain. Its antigen remains unidentified. There are no base qualities to consult, and no much larger clone falls within one base. The hyperthyroidism patients were between 18 and 65 years old and newly diagnosed, with a disease duration of less than 2 months. Patients with uncontrolled infections, other autoimmune diseases, pregnancy or lactation were excluded. Diagnoses relied on clinical symptoms, serum thyroxine and TRAb, thyroid ultrasound and orbital computed tomography. Blood from progressor patients was drawn when they were first diagnosed with hyperthyroidism, before any ophthalmopathy symptoms appeared. PBMCs were isolated from around 10 ml of fresh peripheral blood by Ficoll-Paque density gradient centrifugation. Progressor patients were first diagnosed with Graves' hyperthyroidism and then developed ophthalmopathy during follow-up. Trizol reagent was used to extract total RNA, and RNA quality was then checked on an Agilent 2100 Bioanalyzer.

The data derive from a study of T cells in Graves' hyperthyroidism and ophthalmopathy (dated by TCRdb to between 2018 and 2021). In terms of the full investigation: Peripheral blood samples were taken at the time of initial diagnosis, prior to any treatment. To identify distinguishing TCR V-J signatures, a discovery cohort of 90 to 100 patients was used, comprising roughly 45 with Graves' ophthalmopathy and some 57 with stable Graves' hyperthyroidism. Prospective prediction of ophthalmopathy was tested in an independent validation cohort consisting of 18 hyperthyroidism patients and some 17 patients who later progressed to ophthalmopathy. The 100 discovery patients were randomly divided into training and test sets at a 7:3 ratio. Thyroid tissue and blood T-cell repertoires from over 5 Graves' hyperthyroidism patients were also compared in the study. After blood sampling, hyperthyroidism patients were treated with methimazole at a starting dose of 30 mg daily, and ophthalmopathy patients were treated with high-dose intravenous methylprednisolone. According to the paper, TCR Vbeta CDR3 sequencing was carried out on over 130 peripheral blood samples, which came from fewer than 50 ophthalmopathy, roughly 75 hyperthyroidism and about 17 progressor patients.

The investigation overall reported the following: Sample size was not statistically predetermined, and blinding of investigators to group allocation was not performed. Most expanded thyroid clonotypes (frequency above 0.001) were also detected in blood, a finding suggesting that blood repertoires may reflect thyroid immune responses. In validation, the model predicted progression to ophthalmopathy a median of roughly 6.5 months before onset, with about 64% sensitivity and 72.22% specificity. A 13 V-J signature model separated ophthalmopathy from stable hyperthyroidism, with over 85% sensitivity and 81% to 82% specificity in cross-validation and 80%/75% in testing.

Amplification of TCR beta CDR3 regions was carried out from RNA transcripts. A first-round RT-PCR of the TCR CDR3 used the HTBI primer set with the Qiagen OneStep RT-PCR kit. Libraries were constructed in a second round of multiplex PCR, after which size selection and purification were performed. Sequencing of the libraries was done on an Illumina HiSeq2000 using paired-end 100 bp reads. The authors' analysis ran thus. SOAPnuke was used to process the raw data, throwing out any read that contained adapters or uncalled bases, had a mean Phred below 15, or lacked an exact constant-primer or identifier match. COPE v1.2.5 was used to merge the high-quality paired reads, and each unique nucleotide sequence was defined as a clonotype. MiTCR v1.1 was used to align clonotypes to the IMGT TRBV, TRBD and TRBJ reference segments. The analysis included only V-J combinations with a frequency above 0.0001, which together covered roughly 99% of the repertoires. A TCS score was defined as the ratio of F50 (clonal expansion) to E x V (chaos), with BLOSUM62-based TCRdist applied between CDR3 peptides within each V-J. Welch's t-statistics and random forest reduced 450 to 600 V-J features to roughly 13, which were used in a naive Bayes classifier (R e1071). TCRdb reprocessed the public reads (quality trimming at Q25 with fastp, clone calling with MiXCR) and kept in-frame beta chains. Every distinct CDR3 protein forms one entry, paired with its most common genes and DNA. The V and J calls here are based on TCRdb, not the publication. This sample is represented by fewer than 500,000 distinct CDR3 sequences; about 13% of them were singletons. 20% to 25% of the sample belongs to the ten largest clones.

Trimming accounts for 7 bases at V and 4 bases at J, while the number of junction bases matched to no gene is 5. The CDR3 sequence holds 14 residues, the cysteine and phenylalanine included. The read is trimmed to its CDR3 DNA, 42 bases read in frame from base 1. Sequences MDHEN (CDR1) and SYDVKM (CDR2) are obtained from the germline V gene. Sequencing was done on a sample of blood. The clonotype originates from a man younger than 45 with Graves' hyperthyroidism that later progressed to Graves' ophthalmopathy. The sequence is built from TRBV28 and TRBJ1-2; the central 11 bases match TRBD1. CDR3 protein: CASNTGQGAYGYTF. The DNA reads TGTGCCAGCAATACCGGACAGGGGGCCTATGGCTACACCTTC.